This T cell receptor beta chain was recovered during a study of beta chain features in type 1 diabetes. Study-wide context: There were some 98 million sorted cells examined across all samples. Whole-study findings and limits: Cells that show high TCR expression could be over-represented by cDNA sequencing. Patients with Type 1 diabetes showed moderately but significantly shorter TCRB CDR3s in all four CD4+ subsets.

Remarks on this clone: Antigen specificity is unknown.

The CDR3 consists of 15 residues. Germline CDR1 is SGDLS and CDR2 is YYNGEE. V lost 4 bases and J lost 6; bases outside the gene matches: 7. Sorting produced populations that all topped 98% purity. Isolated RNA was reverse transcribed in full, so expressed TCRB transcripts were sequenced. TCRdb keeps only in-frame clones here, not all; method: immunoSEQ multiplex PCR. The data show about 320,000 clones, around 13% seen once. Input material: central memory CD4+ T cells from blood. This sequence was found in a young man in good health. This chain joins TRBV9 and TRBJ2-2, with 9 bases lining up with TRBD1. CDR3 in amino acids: CASSKPGQGSGELFF. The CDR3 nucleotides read TGTGCCAGCAGCAAACCGGGACAGGGATCCGGGGAGCTGTTTTTT.